This TCR beta chain stems from a study of T cells after yellow fever vaccination. The study's findings and limits: Clonotypes appearing in both CD4 and CD8 compartments existed, and their share was small.

Between the trimmed V and J ends, which lost 5 bases and 5 bases, there was a span of 15 bases. This CDR3 is built from 14 residues. Germline V CDR1 and CDR2: MDHEN, SYDVKM. In regard to this clonotype: The antigen is undetermined.

TCRdb reprocessed the 5' RACE reads with MiXCR, giving one entry per CDR3 protein. Here the sample spans about 320,000 distinct CDR3 sequences, around 7.3% being singletons. Specimen: PBMCs, collected about 49 days after the first yellow fever vaccination. This chain links TRBV28 with TRBJ2-5; D assignment may be TRBD1 or TRBD2 (5 bases each). This sequence originates from a man younger than 35 who received the YFV17D yellow fever vaccine. CDR3 protein: CASSQTAVGETQYF. Here the CDR3 DNA reads TGTGCCAGCAGTCAGACAGCGGTCGGGGAGACCCAGTACTTC.